This T cell receptor beta chain was sequenced during a study of graft-versus-host responses after intestinal transplantation. Study background: Recipients were all induced with anti-thymocyte globulin, then given tacrolimus and steroids for approximately 3 years. Study-level findings and limits: The recipient marrow held GvH clones, and some of them showed up first in ileum or blood. Within allografts, high graft-versus-host to host-versus-graft clonal ratios were seen among patients with graft-donor T cell macrochimerism.

The CDR3 spans 15 residues. The germline V gene has CDR1 ENHRY and CDR2 SYGVKD. A remark on this clone: Antigen specificity is unknown.

Clones were read by immunoSEQ multiplex PCR, and TCRdb kept only the in-frame ones, dropping some. The sample lists 90,000 to 100,000 clones; roughly nine tenths were seen once. The material was unstimulated CD8+ T cells sorted from spleen or lymph node cells, obtained before intestinal transplant. The receptor comes from a human donor who received an intestinal transplant. The rearrangement joins TRBV10-3 to TRBJ2-5; 8 bases are a match to TRBD1. Gene TRBJ2-7 matches the end of the DNA better, so the J call may be wrong. The CDR3 DNA follows: TGTGCCATCAGTGAGTCATCAGGGGGCCTTTACGAGCAGTACTTC. Translated: CAISESSGGLYEQYF.